A single sample is the source of the 13 T cell receptor beta chains below, sequenced in a study of blood T cell repertoires in COVID-19. Here immunoSEQ multiplex PCR was the method, and the copy in TCRdb shows in-frame clones only, minus some. This sample carries fewer than 120,000 clones, less than 75% of them seen once, and the ten largest clones take less than 10%. Sequences were obtained from peripheral blood. The source of these receptors is a woman aged 55 to 70 with acute or convalescent COVID-19.

This clone has only a few counts. The rearrangement joins TRBV28 to TRBJ2-7, with TRBD1 matching over 7 bases. In germline, CDR1 is MDHEN, CDR2 SYDVKM. The junction had 6 bases not matched to a gene; V was cut back by 2 bases and J by 2 bases. The CDR3 has 15 residues. In nucleotides, the CDR3 is TGTGCCAGCAGTTTAAGTTCAAGGGGGCCCTACGAGCAGTACTTC. Amino acid sequence: CASSLSSRGPYEQYF.

The rearrangement uses TRBV7-9 and TRBJ1-1; D remains ambiguous. The V gene's germline CDR1 is SEHNR and CDR2 FQNEAQ (reference sequence). The CDR3 totals 12 residues. Trimming pared 5 bases from V and 11 bases from J, leaving 15 bases between. CDR3 sequence: CASSPEVSSAFF. The CDR3 DNA is TGTGCCAGCAGCCCAGAGGTTTCGAGTGCTTTCTTT.

The chain joins TRBV12-3 or TRBV12-4 to TRBJ2-5; 7 positions agree with TRBD1. This CDR3 is built from 12 residues. With 6 bases clipped from V and 4 bases from J, the junction kept 2 bases outside the gene matches. The DNA of the CDR3 is TGTGCCAGCAGGACAGGGACAGAGACCCAGTACTTC. Its translation: CASRTGTETQYF.

This rearrangement joins TRBV5-1 to TRBJ1-1; 8 bases are a match to TRBD1. CDR3 size: 14 residues. Per germline, CDR1 SGHRS and CDR2 YFSETQ. The V and J ends lost 4 bases and 8 bases, in that order; junction bases with no gene match: 10. The CDR3 is CASSPGQGPTEAFF. The CDR3, as DNA: TGCGCCAGCAGCCCCGGACAGGGTCCGACGGAAGCTTTCTTT.

This chain uses TRBV3-1 (or the pseudogene TRBV3-2) with TRBJ1-2; 9 nucleotides agree with TRBD1. The CDR3 is made up of 13 amino acids. The V gene's germline CDR1 is LGHDT and CDR2 YNNKEL (reference sequence). J lost 7 bases, V lost 4 bases, and 4 bases had no gene match. The CDR3, as DNA: TGTGCCAGCAGCCTCCAGACAGGGGGTGGCTACACCTTC. Amino acids: CASSLQTGGGYTF.

This clone was picked up a small number of times. V and J are TRBV20-1 and TRBJ1-2; tentative D call: TRBD1 (5 bases). The V end lost 6 bases, the J end lost 4 bases, and 9 bases lay between the germline ends. Germline V lookup: CDR1 DFQATT, CDR2 SNEGSKA (reference sequence). The CDR3 length is 11 residues. The CDR3 loop is CSAPGLYGYTF. The CDR3 bases are TGCAGTGCCCCGGGACTCTATGGCTACACCTTC.

This clone was observed a single time. V and J are TRBV3-1 (or the pseudogene TRBV3-2) and TRBJ1-6, with 7 bases aligning to TRBD1. The CDR3 is 15 residues long. CDR1 LGHDT and CDR2 YNNKEL come from the germline V gene (reference sequence). The V segment lost 3 bases and the J segment 7 bases; nucleotides outside the gene matches: 6. The DNA of the CDR3 is TGTGCCAGCAGCCAGAGGACAGGCGGGAATTCACCCCTCCACTTT. Its translation is CASSQRTGGNSPLHF.

The chain joins TRBV19 to TRBJ2-3; 13 nucleotides line up with TRBD2. CDR3 length: 17 residues. Germline values: CDR1 LNHDA, CDR2 SQIVND (reference sequence). V lost 7 bases and J lost 4; bases outside the gene matches: 11. CDR3 nucleotide sequence: TGTGCCAGTACTAGAAGGACTAGCGGGGGATCGGCAGATACGCAGTATTTT. Protein product: CASTRRTSGGSADTQYF.

A few counts support this clone. The chain combines TRBV7-2 with TRBJ1-4; a possible D gene is TRBD1 (5 bases). Trimming stripped 1 base from V and 8 bases from J, with 14 bases between. The CDR3 has 15 amino acids. CDR1 SGHTA and CDR2 FQGNSA come from the germline V gene. The CDR3 coding sequence is TGTGCCAGCAGCTTAGGGTCAGGGAAGGGAGAAAAACTGTTTTTT. It codes for CASSLGSGKGEKLFF. The whole variable domain, filled in from reference TRBV7-2 and TRBJ1-4, reads GAGVSQSPSNKVTEKGKDVELRCDPISGHTALYWYRQSLGQGLEFLIYFQGNSAPDKSGLPSDRFSAERTGGSVSTLTIQRTQQEDSAVYLCASSLGSGKGEKLFFGSGTQLSVL.

This chain links TRBV5-6 with TRBJ1-4; no clear D. From germline, CDR1 is SGHDT and CDR2 YYEEEE. Between the trimmed V and J ends, which lost 2 bases and 5 bases, there was a span of 13 bases. This CDR3 spans 15 amino acids. CDR3 in amino acids: CASSLRVPRNEKLFF. CDR3 DNA: TGTGCCAGCAGCTTACGAGTGCCTAGGAATGAAAAACTGTTTTTT. Full variable domain (outside the CDR3, taken from reference TRBV5-6 and TRBJ1-4): DAGVTQSPTHLIKTRGQQVTLRCSPKSGHDTVSWYQQALGQGPQFIFQYYEEEERQRGNFPDRFSGHQFPNYSSELNVNALLLGDSALYLCASSLRVPRNEKLFFGSGTQLSVL.

This chain links TRBV4-3 with TRBJ1-6, with D possibly TRBD1 on 5 matching bases. The V gene's germline CDR1 is LGHNA and CDR2 YSLEER. CDR3 size: 13 residues. Trimming stripped 3 bases from V and 7 bases from J, with 7 bases between. The CDR3 coding sequence is TGCGCCAGCAGCCAGAGACAGAATTCACCCCTCCACTTT. It encodes CASSQRQNSPLHF.

The chain couples TRBV5-1 to TRBJ1-2; 7 nucleotides agree with TRBD1. V shed 3 bases and J 8 bases; nucleotides not matched to a gene: 7. Germline V CDR1 and CDR2: SGHRS, YFSETQ. The CDR3 has 13 residues. CDR3 amino acids: CASSWTGVDGYTF. DNA of the CDR3: TGCGCCAGCAGCTGGACAGGAGTGGACGGCTACACCTTC.

This rearrangement joins TRBV11-2 to TRBJ2-5; 9 bases fit TRBD1. CDR3 length equals 15 residues. Germline trimming cut 6 bases from V and 5 bases from J; bases unmatched to any gene: 10. CDR1 and CDR2 (germline): SGHAT, FQNNGV. The CDR3 loop reads CASSHYRTGEETQYF. CDR3 bases: TGTGCCAGCAGTCACTACCGGACAGGGGAGGAGACCCAGTACTTC.